What follows is one TCR beta chain and its context. This clonotype was seen only a few times. Its antigen is unknown. Base quality data are lacking; no much larger clone is found one base away. Per the germline V gene, KGHDR is the CDR1 and SFDVKD is the CDR2. The V end gives up 0 bases and the J end 3 bases, leaving 8 bases in the junction not matched to a gene. From the cysteine up to the phenylalanine, the CDR3 has a length of 17 residues. The DNA shown is the 51-base CDR3, in frame from base 1. This sample was included in a study of identical twins (dated by TCRdb to the mid-2010s). A note on the overall study: The study deep-sequenced TCR alpha and beta repertoires from monozygotic twins, unrelated adults of various ages and cord blood to test whether fetal clonotypes persist. To rule out contamination, the twin experiments were replicated at different times with different library preparation protocols. What the research found in general, with its limitations: Compared with coincidental sharing between unrelated individuals, out-of-frame TCR alpha sequences shared between twins showed an excess of sequences with low generation probability. In beta out-of-frame sequences, excess twin sharing was weaker, because having fewer shared sequences lowered the signal-to-noise ratio. Fewer insertions were carried by abundant cord blood beta clonotypes, a similar but weaker trend appeared in young adult naive repertoires, and no such trend appeared in memory repertoires. In monozygotic twins, out-of-frame TCR alpha sharing was systematically underestimated by recombination models, although the models agreed with sharing between unrelated individuals. Invariant T cells such as MAIT and iNKT could partly confound zero-insertion analyses, although diverse VJ usage argued against such confounding for most clonotypes. Because the same donors could not be followed over many years, the conclusions depended on cross-sectional statistical analysis.

The library was prepared using 5' RACE. The sequencer listed for this sample is Illumina HiSeq 2000. A universal primer binding site was added through template switching, and the final cDNA carried a unique molecular identifier so that TCR cDNA molecules could be counted accurately. First-strand cDNA for TCR alpha and beta chains was synthesized from specific primers in the conserved constant-segment region. To control for contamination, each cDNA library was double barcoded with a SMART-Mk sample barcode plus Illumina barcodes. TruSeq adapter sequences along with Illumina sample barcodes were introduced in two successive PCR steps. The TCR alpha and beta cDNA libraries were sequenced on the Illumina HiSeq platform using custom primers. Concerning the study's data processing: Unique molecular identifiers were extracted from raw reads with MiGEC, and CDR3 positions were determined with MiXCR. For each individual, recombination models were inferred using an EM algorithm with the repgenHMM and IGoR tools. Shared clonotype analysis was performed with the tcR package in R, normalizing sharing by the product of cloneset sizes. To study raw recombination free of thymic and clonal selection effects, out-of-frame nonproductive sequences were analyzed. TCRdb's own reprocessing of the public reads used fastp at Q25 and MiXCR and kept productive beta chains. Each CDR3 protein appears once, grouped with its most common genes and DNA. The V and J calls come from TCRdb's annotation, not from the publication. Across this sample there are approximately 490,000 distinct CDR3 sequences, with about a fifth seen only once. Around 0.47% of the sample lies in the top ten.

All donors were healthy Caucasians. The twin cohort consisted of three pairs of female monozygotic twins, all aged about 18 to 30 years. Positive isolation kits from Invitrogen were used to isolate CD4+ and CD8+ T cell populations. These data were likewise used in another study, on yellow fever vaccine responses in identical twins. Reported in the second study: The authors reported that the T cell response to vaccination in identical twins appeared partly convergent and partly personalized. Focusing on identical twins, the study followed the T cell clones that responded to the vaccine, and did so with precision.

Recombination joined TRBV24-1 with TRBJ2-3, with 7 bases in between that match TRBD2. The TCR sequence derives from a woman between 18 and 30 years old in good health. Sequencing was done on a sample of CD4+ T cells sorted from blood. The encoded CDR3 is CATSDLSAGRGTDTQYF. The base sequence is TGTGCCACCAGTGATTTGTCAGCGGGAAGAGGTACAGATACGCAGTATTTT.